This TCR beta chain emerged from a study of cytomegalovirus exposure and HLA in healthy donors. Background on the study: A data release that came early held approximately 92 million unique TCRs from HLA-typed donors.

The PCR contained 60 Vbeta and 13 Jbeta primers. Sequencing was performed with immunoSEQ multiplex PCR; in TCRdb, only in-frame clones are kept and a portion is missing. The data show just over 80,000 clones, with over 70% seen just once and 5.9% held by the top ten. This CDR3 is 12 amino acids long. Germline lookup yields CDR1 MNHNY and CDR2 SVGAGI (reference sequence). The V gene end was trimmed by 6 bases and the J gene end by 6 bases; junction bases not matched to a gene: 1. Broader study findings: Among immune exposure information, only CMV serostatus was available.

This clone occurred a few times. What it binds is not known. The TCR sequence derives from a man aged 18 to 35 in good health and CMV-seropositive. The rearrangement uses TRBV6-6 and TRBJ2-7; 11 bases line up with TRBD2. Sequencing was carried out using PBMCs. CDR3 sequence: CASRGTSGEQYF. The CDR3 DNA is TGTGCCAGCAGGGGGACTAGCGGCGAGCAGTACTTC.